This T cell receptor (beta chain) was profiled in a study of T cell responses to AZD1222 COVID-19 vaccine (dated by TCRdb to the early 2020s). Regarding the research as a whole: AZD1222 recipients whose second dose came at about 4 weeks and those whose second dose came at about 12 weeks were combined into one group, since spike-specific TCR depth and breadth did not differ between the two schedules. TCR sequencing covered roughly 230 trial participants: 207 given two doses of AZD1222 and approximately 26 given two doses of MenACWY control vaccine. Trial participants were enrolled into age subgroups of 18-55, 56-69 and 70-plus years, which contained about 150, 27 and 61 TCR-sequenced participants, respectively.

Inclusive of the bounding cysteine and phenylalanine, the CDR3 is 15 residues long. CDR3 DNA only is kept here, 45 bases in frame from base 1. The germline V gene (reference sequence) gives CDR1 as SGHNT and CDR2 as YYREEE. V lost 4 bases and J lost 5 bases, and the count of bases not matched to a germline gene is 7. As to this clone: This receptor's antigen is unknown. No base qualities exist here, and no much larger clone lies one base off it.

The CDR3 regions of human TCRbeta chains were analyzed by immunosequencing. In the paper's pipeline: TCRs in the repertoires were matched against a reference library of SARS-CoV-2-specific TCRs that had been generated with the MIRA antigen-specificity platform. Breadth meant the fraction of unique TCRs that were SARS-CoV-2-associated, whereas depth meant the fraction of total T cells that were SARS-CoV-2-associated. Using the MIRA data, every spike-specific TCR was mapped to the spike region that the TCR reacted to and assigned to either a CD4 or a CD8 class. Log10-transformed breadth and depth values were compared by one-way ANOVA with Sidak's multiple comparisons tests. Sourced from immuneACCESS, this table was stored by TCRdb with only in-frame sequences that have V and J called. A share of the clones is absent; for the studies checked, an unresolved V gene accounts for under half, and the remainder has no known explanation. V, J and clone size are taken as reported in that table, and D and trimming were inferred from the DNA itself. The sample table contains 150,000 or so clones; only one count was recorded for around 89% of them. The top ten constitute under 3.5% of the sample.

The time point tag for this specimen amounts to: baseline before first vaccination. The vaccinee samples were drawn from two UK trials, COV001 and COV002, one of which was a single-blind randomized controlled phase 2/3 trial testing AZD1222 (ChAdOx1 nCoV-19) in healthy adults. For TCRbeta chain sequencing, PBMC samples were collected from trial participants at day 0 and at day 28 after the second dose. Beyond this particular receptor, the publication reports: Conclusions about previously exposed vaccinees are limited because only a handful of AZD1222 recipients were SARS-CoV-2 seropositive at baseline. After two AZD1222 doses, both the breadth and the depth of spike-specific TCRs were significantly higher than at day 0 and than in MenACWY recipients. Because no day 14 peak-response samples were available, repertoires were characterized only after the peak T cell response. Most participants were white British and females outnumbered males, and the authors suggested that clonal diversity may have been underestimated. The vaccine-associated CD4 TCRs covered the entire spike protein, and the dominant responses fell in regions 160-218 and 743-854. Nearly half of unique spike-specific TCRs reportedly recognized epitopes outside regions mutated in the B.1.351 and B.1.1.7 variants. The 56-69-year group was small, and its depth increase did not reach significance, likely because of low power.

This TCR was recovered from an adult in good health. The V and J genes are TRBV5-4 and TRBJ1-2; 11 middle bases align to TRBD1. Sequencing used peripheral blood, obtained on day 0 of AZD1222 vaccination. The CDR3 region reads CASSAPGQGVYGYTF. The nucleotide sequence is given as TGTGCCAGCAGCGCACCGGGACAGGGGGTTTATGGCTACACCTTC.